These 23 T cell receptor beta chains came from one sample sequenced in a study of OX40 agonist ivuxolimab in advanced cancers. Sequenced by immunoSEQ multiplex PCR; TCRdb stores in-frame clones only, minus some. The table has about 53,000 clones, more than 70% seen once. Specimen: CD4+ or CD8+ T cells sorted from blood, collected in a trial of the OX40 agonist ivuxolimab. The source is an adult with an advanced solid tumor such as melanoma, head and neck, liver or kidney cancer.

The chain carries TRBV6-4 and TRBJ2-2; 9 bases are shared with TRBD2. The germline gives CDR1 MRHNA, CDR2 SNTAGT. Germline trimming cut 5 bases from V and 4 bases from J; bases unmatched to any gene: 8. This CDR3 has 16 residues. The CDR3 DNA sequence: TGTGCCAGCAGTAAAAAGCGGGAGGTGTTCACCGGGGAGCTGTTTTTT. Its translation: CASSKKREVFTGELFF.

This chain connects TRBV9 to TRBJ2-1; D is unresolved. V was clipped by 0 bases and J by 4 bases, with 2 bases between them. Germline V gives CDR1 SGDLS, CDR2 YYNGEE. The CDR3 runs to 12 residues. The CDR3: CASSVEYNEQFF. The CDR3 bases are TGTGCCAGCAGCGTAGAATACAATGAGCAGTTCTTC.

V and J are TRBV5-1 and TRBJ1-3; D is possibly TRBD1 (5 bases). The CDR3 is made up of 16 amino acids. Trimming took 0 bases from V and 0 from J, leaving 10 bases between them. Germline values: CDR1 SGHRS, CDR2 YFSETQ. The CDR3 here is CASSLGGGSSGNTIYF. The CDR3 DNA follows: TGCGCCAGCAGCTTGGGGGGCGGGAGCTCTGGAAACACCATATATTTT. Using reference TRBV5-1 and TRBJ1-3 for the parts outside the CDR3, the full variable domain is KAGVTQTPRYLIKTRGQQVTLSCSPISGHRSVSWYQQTPGQGLQFLFEYFSETQRNKGNFPGRFSGRQFSNSRSEMNVSTLELGDSALYLCASSLGGGSSGNTIYFGEGSWLTVV.

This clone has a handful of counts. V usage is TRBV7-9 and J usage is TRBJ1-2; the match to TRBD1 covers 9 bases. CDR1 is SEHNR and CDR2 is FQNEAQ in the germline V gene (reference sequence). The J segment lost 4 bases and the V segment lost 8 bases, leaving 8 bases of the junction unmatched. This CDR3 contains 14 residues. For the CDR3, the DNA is TGTGCCAGCCGGGGAACAGGGGGCGCCTATGGCTACACCTTC. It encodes CASRGTGGAYGYTF.

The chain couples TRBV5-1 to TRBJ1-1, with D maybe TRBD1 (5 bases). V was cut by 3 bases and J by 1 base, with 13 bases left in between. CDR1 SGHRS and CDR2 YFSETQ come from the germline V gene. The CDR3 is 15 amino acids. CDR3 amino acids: CASSSQGVGNTEAFF. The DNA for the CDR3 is TGCGCCAGCAGCTCCCAGGGAGTTGGGAACACTGAAGCTTTCTTT.

In DNA form, the CDR3 reads TGTGCCAGCTCACCCCGGGCGGACGTCTATGGCTACACCTTC. It is translated as CASSPRADVYGYTF. This chain connects TRBV18 to TRBJ1-2; the D is unclear. Germline CDR1 and CDR2: KGHSH and LQKENI. V was pared by 3 bases and J by 4 bases, with 12 bases between. The CDR3 runs to 14 residues.

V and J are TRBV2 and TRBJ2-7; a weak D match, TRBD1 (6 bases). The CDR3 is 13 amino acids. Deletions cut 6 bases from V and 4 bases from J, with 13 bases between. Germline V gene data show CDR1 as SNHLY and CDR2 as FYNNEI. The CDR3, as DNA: TGTGCCAGCAGACCGGACAGCCCTTACGAGCAGTACTTC. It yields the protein CASRPDSPYEQYF.

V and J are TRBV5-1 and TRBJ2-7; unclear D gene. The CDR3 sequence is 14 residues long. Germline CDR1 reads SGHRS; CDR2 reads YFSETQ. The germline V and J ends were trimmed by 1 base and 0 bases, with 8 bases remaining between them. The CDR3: CASSLNGDSYEQYF. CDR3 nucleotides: TGCGCCAGCAGCTTGAACGGAGACTCCTACGAGCAGTACTTC.

This CDR3 is CAISELAGGINEQFF. Here the CDR3 DNA reads TGTGCCATCAGTGAGCTAGCGGGAGGGATCAATGAGCAGTTCTTC. The genes are TRBV10-3 and TRBJ2-1; 12 nucleotides agree with TRBD2. CDR3 length equals 15 residues. Trimming cost V 2 bases and J 6 bases; bases outside gene matches: 2. In germline, CDR1 is ENHRY, CDR2 SYGVKD.

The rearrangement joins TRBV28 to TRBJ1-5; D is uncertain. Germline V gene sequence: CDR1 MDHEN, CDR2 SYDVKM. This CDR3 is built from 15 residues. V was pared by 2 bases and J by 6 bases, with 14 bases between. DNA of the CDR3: TGTGCCAGCAGTTTACAAAACCTGGTTGGTCAGCCCCAGCATTTT. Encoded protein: CASSLQNLVGQPQHF. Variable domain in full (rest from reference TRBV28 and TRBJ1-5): DVKVTQSSRYLVKRTGEKVFLECVQDMDHENMFWYRQDPGLGLRLIYFSYDVKMKEKGDIPEGYSVSREKKERFSLILESASTNQTSMYLCASSLQNLVGQPQHFGDGTRLSIL.

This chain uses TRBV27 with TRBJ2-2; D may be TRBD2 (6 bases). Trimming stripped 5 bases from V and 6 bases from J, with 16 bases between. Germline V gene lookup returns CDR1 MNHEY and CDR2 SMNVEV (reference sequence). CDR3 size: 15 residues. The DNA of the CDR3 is TGTGCCAGCAGTGTTGCGGGACGGGACGCCGGGGAGCTGTTTTTT. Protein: CASSVAGRDAGELFF.

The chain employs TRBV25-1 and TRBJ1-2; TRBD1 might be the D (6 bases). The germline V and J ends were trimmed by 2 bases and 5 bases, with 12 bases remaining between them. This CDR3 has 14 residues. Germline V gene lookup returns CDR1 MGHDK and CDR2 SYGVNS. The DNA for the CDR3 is TGTGCCAGCAGTGAACCCGGACAGCTATATGGCTACACCTTC. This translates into CASSEPGQLYGYTF.

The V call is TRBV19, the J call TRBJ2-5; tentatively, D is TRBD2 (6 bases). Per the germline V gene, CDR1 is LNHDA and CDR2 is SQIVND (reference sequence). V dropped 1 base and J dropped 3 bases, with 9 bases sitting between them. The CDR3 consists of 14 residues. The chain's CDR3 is CASSIGGGEETQYF. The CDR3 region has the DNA TGTGCCAGTAGTATAGGTGGCGGGGAAGAGACCCAGTACTTC. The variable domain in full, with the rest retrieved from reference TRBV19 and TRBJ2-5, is DGGITQSPKYLFRKEGQNVTLSCEQNLNHDAMYWYRQDPGQGLRLIYYSQIVNDFQKGDIAEGYSVSREKKESFPLTVTSAQKNPTAFYLCASSIGGGEETQYFGPGTRLLVL.

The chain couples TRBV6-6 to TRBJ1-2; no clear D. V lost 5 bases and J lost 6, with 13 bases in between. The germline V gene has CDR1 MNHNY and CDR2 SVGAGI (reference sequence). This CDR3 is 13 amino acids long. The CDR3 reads CASSPGFRDGYTF. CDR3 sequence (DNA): TGTGCCAGCAGTCCGGGTTTCCGCGATGGCTACACCTTC.

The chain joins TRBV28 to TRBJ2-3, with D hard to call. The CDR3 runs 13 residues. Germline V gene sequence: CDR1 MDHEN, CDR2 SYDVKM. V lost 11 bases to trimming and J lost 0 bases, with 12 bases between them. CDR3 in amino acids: CASTFSSTDTQYF. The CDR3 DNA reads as TGTGCCTCCACCTTTTCTAGCACAGATACGCAGTATTTT.

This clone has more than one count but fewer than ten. CDR3: CASSPNLVRPSGNTIYF. CDR3 in DNA: TGTGCCAGCTCACCAAATCTGGTTCGGCCCTCTGGAAACACCATATATTTT. The J gene is TRBJ1-3, the V gene TRBV18; D is uncertain. The germline CDR1 and CDR2 sequences are KGHSH and LQKENI. The CDR3 covers 17 residues. Deletions cut 2 bases from V and 0 bases from J, with 14 bases between. Variable domain in full (rest from reference TRBV18 and TRBJ1-3): NAGVMQNPRHLVRRRGQEARLRCSPMKGHSHVYWYRQLPEEGLKFMVYLQKENIIDESGMPKERFSAEFPKEGPSILRIQQVVRGDSAAYFCASSPNLVRPSGNTIYFGEGSWLTVV.

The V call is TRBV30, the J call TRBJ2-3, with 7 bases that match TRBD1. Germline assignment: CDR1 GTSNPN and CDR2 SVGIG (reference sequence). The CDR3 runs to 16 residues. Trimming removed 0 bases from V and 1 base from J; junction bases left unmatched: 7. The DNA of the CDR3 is TGTGCCTGGAGTGTACACAGGGGACGACGCACAGATACGCAGTATTTT. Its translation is CAWSVHRGRRTDTQYF.

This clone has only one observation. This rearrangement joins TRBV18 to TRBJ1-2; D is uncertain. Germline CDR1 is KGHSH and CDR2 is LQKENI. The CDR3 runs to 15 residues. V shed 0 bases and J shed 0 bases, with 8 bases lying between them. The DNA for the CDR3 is TGTGCCAGCTCACCACCGGCGGGGTCTAACTATGGCTACACCTTC. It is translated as CASSPPAGSNYGYTF.

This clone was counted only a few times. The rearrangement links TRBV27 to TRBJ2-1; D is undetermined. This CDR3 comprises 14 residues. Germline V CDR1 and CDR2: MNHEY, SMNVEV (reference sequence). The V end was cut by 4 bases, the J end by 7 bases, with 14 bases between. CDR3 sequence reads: CASSSPTDQNEQFF. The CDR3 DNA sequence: TGTGCCAGCAGTTCCCCGACGGACCAGAATGAGCAGTTCTTC.

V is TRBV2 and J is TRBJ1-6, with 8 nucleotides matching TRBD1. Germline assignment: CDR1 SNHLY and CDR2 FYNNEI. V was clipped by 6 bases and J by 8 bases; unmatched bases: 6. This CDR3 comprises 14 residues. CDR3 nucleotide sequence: TGTGCCAGCAGCCACGACAGGGGATATTCACCCCTCCACTTT. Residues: CASSHDRGYSPLHF.

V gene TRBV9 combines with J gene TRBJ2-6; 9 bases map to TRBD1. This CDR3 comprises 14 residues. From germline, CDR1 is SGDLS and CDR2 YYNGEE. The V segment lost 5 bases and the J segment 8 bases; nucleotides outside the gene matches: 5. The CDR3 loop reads CASSRDRVSNVLTF. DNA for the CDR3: TGTGCCAGCAGTAGGGACAGGGTATCCAACGTCCTGACTTTC.

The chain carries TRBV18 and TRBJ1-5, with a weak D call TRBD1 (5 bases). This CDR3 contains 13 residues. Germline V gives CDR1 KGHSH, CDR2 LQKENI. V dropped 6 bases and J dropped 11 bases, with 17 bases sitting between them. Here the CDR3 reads CASSTGLQRTQHF. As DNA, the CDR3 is TGTGCCAGCTCCACGGGACTGCAGAGGACCCAGCATTTT. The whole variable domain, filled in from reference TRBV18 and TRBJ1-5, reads NAGVMQNPRHLVRRRGQEARLRCSPMKGHSHVYWYRQLPEEGLKFMVYLQKENIIDESGMPKERFSAEFPKEGPSILRIQQVVRGDSAAYFCASSTGLQRTQHFGDGTRLSIL.

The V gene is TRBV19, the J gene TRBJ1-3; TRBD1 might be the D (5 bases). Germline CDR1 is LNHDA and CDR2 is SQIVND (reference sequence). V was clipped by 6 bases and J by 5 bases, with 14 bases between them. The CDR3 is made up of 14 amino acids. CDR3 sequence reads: CASRNTRTRNTIYF. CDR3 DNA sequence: TGTGCCAGTAGAAACACCCGGACACGAAACACCATATATTTT.